A selection of T cell receptor beta chains follows, all from one sample in a study of blood T cell repertoires in COVID-19. Profiled with immunoSEQ multiplex PCR; TCRdb holds only in-frame clones, not every one. The sample comprises 200,000 or so clones, just under 85% of which are singletons, and under 1.5% rests with the top ten. The sequenced material came from PBMCs or T cells enriched from blood (not recorded which). These receptors all come from a woman aged 40 to 50 with acute COVID-19. Each CDR3 is given with its conserved first and last residue. The D gene is left open where the match is weak. Part of the rows lack a size; the others show once, few, many or a class for expanded clones.

V gene: TRBV7-8; clone size: -; D gene: -; J gene: TRBJ1-1; CDR3 protein: CASSHPGGWTEAFF; CDR3 DNA: TGTGCCAGCAGCCATCCGGGGGGCTGGACTGAAGCTTTCTTT
V gene: TRBV7-9; clone size: -; D gene: -; J gene: TRBJ2-3; CDR3 protein: CASSLGVSTDTQYF; CDR3 DNA: TGTGCCAGCAGCTTGGGAGTTAGCACAGATACGCAGTATTTT
V gene: TRBV7-8; clone size: -; D gene: -; J gene: TRBJ2-7; CDR3 protein: CASRGHSYEQYF; CDR3 DNA: TGTGCCAGCAGGGGGCACTCCTACGAGCAGTACTTC
V gene: TRBV19; clone size: -; D gene: -; J gene: TRBJ1-6; CDR3 protein: CASSKTGIADSPLHF; CDR3 DNA: TGTGCCAGTAGTAAAACCGGGATCGCGGATTCACCCCTCCACTTT
V gene: TRBV19; clone size: few; D gene: -; J gene: TRBJ2-3; CDR3 protein: CASNDREADTQYF; CDR3 DNA: TGTGCCAGTAACGACAGGGAGGCAGATACGCAGTATTTT
V gene: TRBV7-2; clone size: -; D gene: -; J gene: TRBJ2-2; CDR3 protein: CASSPTRGTGELFF; CDR3 DNA: TGTGCCAGCAGCCCGACTAGGGGCACCGGGGAGCTGTTTTTT
V gene: TRBV19; clone size: -; D gene: TRBD1; J gene: TRBJ1-5; CDR3 protein: CASSALQGVQPQHF; CDR3 DNA: TGTGCCAGTAGTGCGTTACAGGGGGTTCAGCCCCAGCATTTT
V gene: TRBV2; clone size: -; D gene: TRBD1; J gene: TRBJ2-1; CDR3 protein: CASRDRDRGVSNEQFF; CDR3 DNA: TGTGCCAGCAGGGACCGGGACAGGGGAGTTAGCAATGAGCAGTTCTTC
V gene: TRBV19; clone size: -; D gene: TRBD2; J gene: TRBJ2-7; CDR3 protein: CASSTVLAGAYEQYF; CDR3 DNA: TGTGCCAGTAGTACCGTACTAGCGGGAGCGTACGAGCAGTACTTC
V gene: TRBV28; clone size: -; D gene: TRBD1; J gene: TRBJ1-2; CDR3 protein: CASRTGTGVLYGYTF; CDR3 DNA: TGTGCCAGCAGGACCGGGACAGGGGTGTTGTATGGCTACACCTTC
V gene: TRBV6-6; clone size: few; D gene: TRBD2; J gene: TRBJ2-2; CDR3 protein: CASSRTSGSAYTGELFF; CDR3 DNA: TGTGCCAGCAGTCGGACTAGCGGGAGTGCTTACACCGGGGAGCTGTTTTTT
V gene: TRBV7-9; clone size: once; D gene: TRBD2; J gene: TRBJ2-2; CDR3 protein: CASSFGLADNKNTGELFF; CDR3 DNA: TGTGCCAGCAGCTTTGGACTAGCGGATAATAAGAACACCGGGGAGCTGTTTTTT
V gene: TRBV6-5; clone size: once; D gene: -; J gene: TRBJ1-3; CDR3 protein: CASTRGTAENTIYF; CDR3 DNA: TGTGCCAGCACGCGCGGGACGGCGGAAAACACCATATATTTT
V gene: TRBV7-2; clone size: -; D gene: -; J gene: TRBJ1-1; CDR3 protein: CASSLFRGADTEAFF; CDR3 DNA: TGTGCCAGCAGCTTATTTCGGGGGGCGGACACTGAAGCTTTCTTT
V gene: TRBV18; clone size: -; D gene: TRBD1; J gene: TRBJ1-2; CDR3 protein: CASSSRTGNTYGYTF; CDR3 DNA: TGTGCCAGCTCAAGTCGGACAGGGAATACCTATGGCTACACCTTC
V gene: TRBV19; clone size: -; D gene: -; J gene: TRBJ1-1; CDR3 protein: CASSNTPMGTGNRAFF; CDR3 DNA: TGTGCCAGTAGTAACACCCCCATGGGAACAGGGAATAGGGCTTTCTTT
V gene: TRBV18; clone size: -; D gene: -; J gene: TRBJ1-5; CDR3 protein: CASSLGQLSNQPQHF; CDR3 DNA: TGTGCCAGCTCCCTCGGACAGCTTAGCAATCAGCCCCAGCATTTT
V gene: TRBV19; clone size: -; D gene: -; J gene: TRBJ1-1; CDR3 protein: CASSIPPEGNTEAFF; CDR3 DNA: TGTGCCAGTAGTATACCCCCGGAGGGTAACACTGAAGCTTTCTTT
V gene: TRBV6-5; clone size: once; D gene: TRBD1; J gene: TRBJ1-2; CDR3 protein: CASKRTGAFYGYTF; CDR3 DNA: TGTGCCAGTAAGAGGACAGGCGCGTTCTATGGCTACACCTTC
V gene: TRBV6-5; clone size: once; D gene: TRBD1; J gene: TRBJ1-5; CDR3 protein: CASRPLGTGNQPQHF; CDR3 DNA: TGTGCCAGCAGACCGCTTGGGACAGGCAATCAGCCCCAGCATTTT
V gene: TRBV5-8; clone size: -; D gene: -; J gene: TRBJ1-2; CDR3 protein: CASSQGLLSNYGYTF; CDR3 DNA: TGTGCCAGCAGCCAAGGACTCCTTTCTAACTATGGCTACACCTTC
V gene: TRBV24-1; clone size: -; D gene: TRBD2; J gene: TRBJ2-3; CDR3 protein: CATSDGLAGWGTDTQYF; CDR3 DNA: TGTGCCACCAGTGATGGACTAGCGGGGTGGGGTACAGATACGCAGTATTTT
V gene: TRBV19; clone size: few; D gene: TRBD2; J gene: TRBJ2-5; CDR3 protein: CASSSLAGVAETQYF; CDR3 DNA: TGTGCCAGTAGTTCCCTAGCGGGGGTGGCGGAGACCCAGTACTTC
V gene: TRBV18; clone size: -; D gene: TRBD1; J gene: TRBJ2-7; CDR3 protein: CASSPTLTGGTAYEQYF; CDR3 DNA: TGTGCCAGCTCACCGACTTTAACAGGGGGAACGGCCTACGAGCAGTACTTC
V gene: TRBV7-9; clone size: -; D gene: TRBD1; J gene: TRBJ1-2; CDR3 protein: CASSSFGQGYGYTF; CDR3 DNA: TGTGCCAGCAGTTCCTTTGGACAGGGGTATGGCTACACCTTC
V gene: TRBV5-5; clone size: -; D gene: -; J gene: TRBJ1-5; CDR3 protein: CASSLGRGSNQPQHF; CDR3 DNA: TGTGCCAGCAGCTTGGGACGGGGTAGCAATCAGCCCCAGCATTTT
V gene: TRBV30; clone size: -; D gene: -; J gene: TRBJ1-6; CDR3 protein: CAWSVRGINNSPLHF; CDR3 DNA: TGTGCCTGGAGTGTACGGGGGATTAATAATTCACCCCTCCACTTT
V gene: TRBV12-3/TRBV12-4; clone size: once; D gene: TRBD1; J gene: TRBJ2-7; CDR3 protein: CASSAGTAEQYF; CDR3 DNA: TGTGCCAGCAGTGCAGGGACAGCCGAGCAGTACTTC
V gene: TRBV11-3; clone size: -; D gene: -; J gene: TRBJ1-1; CDR3 protein: CASSQGVTEAFF; CDR3 DNA: TGTGCCAGCAGCCAAGGGGTCACTGAAGCTTTCTTT
V gene: TRBV3-1/TRBV3-2; clone size: -; D gene: TRBD1; J gene: TRBJ2-7; CDR3 protein: CASSLTGAYEQYF; CDR3 DNA: TGTGCCAGCAGCCTGACAGGGGCCTACGAGCAGTACTTC
V gene: TRBV6-2/TRBV6-3; clone size: -; D gene: TRBD2; J gene: TRBJ2-3; CDR3 protein: CASSPGGGSDTQYF; CDR3 DNA: TGTGCCAGCAGCCCCGGGGGGGGGTCAGATACGCAGTATTTT
V gene: TRBV5-4; clone size: -; D gene: -; J gene: TRBJ1-1; CDR3 protein: CASSYRNTEAFF; CDR3 DNA: TGTGCCAGCAGCTACAGGAACACTGAAGCTTTCTTT
V gene: TRBV2; clone size: -; D gene: -; J gene: TRBJ1-2; CDR3 protein: CASSAPLAYSYGYTF; CDR3 DNA: TGTGCCAGCAGTGCCCCCCTCGCGTACTCCTATGGCTACACCTTC
V gene: TRBV4-2; clone size: -; D gene: TRBD2; J gene: TRBJ2-7; CDR3 protein: CASSQELGLAGGIRSYEQYF; CDR3 DNA: TGTGCCAGCAGCCAAGAACTAGGACTAGCGGGAGGGATTCGCTCCTACGAGCAGTACTTC
V gene: TRBV5-4; clone size: -; D gene: TRBD1; J gene: TRBJ1-6; CDR3 protein: CASSSWTGGGNSPLHF; CDR3 DNA: TGTGCCAGCAGCTCCTGGACAGGGGGCGGGAATTCACCCCTCCACTTT
V gene: TRBV18; clone size: -; D gene: -; J gene: TRBJ1-5; CDR3 protein: CASSPTSGPQHF; CDR3 DNA: TGTGCCAGCTCACCTACCTCCGGGCCCCAGCATTTT
V gene: TRBV7-2; clone size: few; D gene: -; J gene: TRBJ1-6; CDR3 protein: CASSISSYNSPLHF; CDR3 DNA: TGTGCCAGCAGTATTAGCTCCTATAATTCACCCCTCCACTTT
V gene: TRBV5-8; clone size: -; D gene: -; J gene: TRBJ1-1; CDR3 protein: CASSLITGHLNTEAFF; CDR3 DNA: TGTGCCAGCAGCTTGATAACAGGGCACTTGAACACTGAAGCTTTCTTT
V gene: TRBV19; clone size: -; D gene: -; J gene: TRBJ2-3; CDR3 protein: CASSKVRTDTQYF; CDR3 DNA: TGTGCCAGTAGTAAAGTGAGAACAGATACGCAGTATTTT
V gene: TRBV6-5; clone size: -; D gene: TRBD1; J gene: TRBJ2-7; CDR3 protein: CASGQGEDEQYF; CDR3 DNA: TGTGCCAGCGGACAGGGGGAAGACGAGCAGTACTTC
V gene: TRBV5-1; clone size: -; D gene: TRBD1; J gene: TRBJ2-7; CDR3 protein: CASSLGTGAPYEQYF; CDR3 DNA: TGCGCCAGCAGCTTGGGTACAGGGGCCCCCTACGAGCAGTACTTC
V gene: TRBV30; clone size: -; D gene: TRBD2; J gene: TRBJ2-1; CDR3 protein: CAYSRGVENEQFF; CDR3 DNA: TGTGCCTACAGTCGGGGGGTGGAGAATGAGCAGTTCTTC
V gene: TRBV5-1; clone size: -; D gene: TRBD1; J gene: TRBJ1-6; CDR3 protein: CASSLYQGAGSPLHF; CDR3 DNA: TGCGCCAGCAGCTTGTATCAGGGGGCAGGTTCACCCCTCCACTTT
V gene: TRBV5-6; clone size: -; D gene: -; J gene: TRBJ1-3; CDR3 protein: CASSPNPGSGNTIYF; CDR3 DNA: TGTGCCAGCAGCCCCAATCCAGGCTCTGGAAACACCATATATTTT
V gene: TRBV5-1; clone size: -; D gene: TRBD1; J gene: TRBJ1-1; CDR3 protein: CASSSRTGRETEAFF; CDR3 DNA: TGCGCCAGCAGCTCCCGGACAGGCAGGGAGACTGAAGCTTTCTTT
V gene: TRBV19; clone size: -; D gene: -; J gene: TRBJ1-2; CDR3 protein: CASSLLDLGGYTF; CDR3 DNA: TGTGCCAGTAGTCTCCTGGACTTGGGTGGCTACACCTTC
V gene: TRBV2; clone size: -; D gene: -; J gene: TRBJ2-3; CDR3 protein: CASRQFQLVSTQYF; CDR3 DNA: TGTGCCAGCAGACAATTTCAACTAGTCAGTACGCAGTATTTT
V gene: TRBV11-3; clone size: -; D gene: -; J gene: TRBJ2-1; CDR3 protein: CASSLVRGYDEQFF; CDR3 DNA: TGTGCCAGCAGCTTAGTACGGGGTTATGATGAGCAGTTCTTC
V gene: TRBV7-9; clone size: -; D gene: -; J gene: TRBJ1-5; CDR3 protein: CASGGTQPQHF; CDR3 DNA: TGTGCCTCGGGAGGCACTCAGCCCCAGCATTTT
V gene: TRBV19; clone size: -; D gene: TRBD1; J gene: TRBJ1-2; CDR3 protein: CASSSSGGGTGYTF; CDR3 DNA: TGTGCCAGTAGTTCATCAGGGGGCGGCACTGGCTACACCTTC
V gene: TRBV15; clone size: -; D gene: TRBD2; J gene: TRBJ2-5; CDR3 protein: CATSTLTSGETQYF; CDR3 DNA: TGTGCCACCAGCACCTTGACTAGCGGAGAGACCCAGTACTTC
V gene: TRBV7-8; clone size: -; D gene: TRBD1; J gene: TRBJ1-2; CDR3 protein: CASSLAAQGAYGYTF; CDR3 DNA: TGTGCCAGCAGCTTAGCGGCCCAGGGGGCGTATGGCTACACCTTC
V gene: TRBV2; clone size: -; D gene: TRBD1; J gene: TRBJ1-1; CDR3 protein: CATRDREDTEAFF; CDR3 DNA: TGTGCCACCCGGGACAGGGAGGACACTGAAGCTTTCTTT
V gene: TRBV6-6; clone size: -; D gene: -; J gene: TRBJ1-6; CDR3 protein: CASSSNLEGRGSPLHF; CDR3 DNA: TGTGCCAGCAGTTCCAATCTGGAGGGGCGGGGTTCACCCCTCCACTTT